This T cell receptor beta chain was sequenced for a study of cytomegalovirus exposure and HLA in healthy donors. Whole-study findings and limits: Accurate prediction of most subjects' HLA-A and HLA-B alleles from TCR beta sequences was reported.

The PCR used 60 Vbeta and 13 Jbeta primers. Only in-frame clones appear in the TCRdb table, and some are missing; sequencing was by immunoSEQ multiplex PCR. The data contain about 160,000 clones, 75% to 80% of them seen just once; the ten biggest clones take up around 0.97%. In regard to this clone: The antigen is not known.

CDR3 length equals 13 residues. Unmatched junction bases numbered 4, after V lost 7 bases and J lost 5 bases. Germline V lookup: CDR1 SNHLY, CDR2 FYNNEI. The clonotype was recovered from a woman aged 50 to 60 in good health and CMV-seropositive. Material: PBMCs. This chain joins TRBV2 and TRBJ1-1; 10 nucleotides match TRBD1. The CDR3 loop is CASTGDRGTEAFF. CDR3 bases: TGTGCCAGCACCGGGGACAGGGGTACTGAAGCTTTCTTT.